The T cell receptor (beta chain) described here comes from a study of T-cell memory formation after mild COVID-19. CDR1 and CDR2 (germline): LGHNA, YSLEER. Trimming cost V 4 bases and J 3 bases, with 13 bases left between them. CDR3 length equals 15 residues. The TCR alpha and TCR beta cDNA libraries, bearing sample barcodes and UMIs, were generated by 5'RACE using constant-segment primers. TCRdb re-called the 5' RACE reads with MiXCR, one entry per CDR3 protein. The repertoire has some 350,000 distinct CDR3 sequences, 10% to 15% of them found once; the top ten carry roughly a fifth. V gene TRBV4-3 combines with J gene TRBJ1-5, with D unclear. This TCR was sampled from a man aged 18 to 29 who had mild COVID-19 (a few samples of this study predate the infection). Cell type and time point are not known. The sequencing input was PBMCs or a T cell subset sorted from them (not recorded which). The CDR3 spells CASSPSEGDNQPQHF. CDR3 DNA: TGCGCCAGCAGCCCCTCCGAGGGCGACAATCAGCCCCAGCATTTT.